Shown below are 3 T cell receptor beta chains from a single sample sequenced in a study of blood T cell repertoires in COVID-19. Profiled with immunoSEQ multiplex PCR; TCRdb holds only in-frame clones, not every one. There are about 64,000 clones in the sample; 88% occur only once, and 43% lies in the top ten. The material sequenced was peripheral blood. The receptors stem from a woman aged 55 to 70 with COVID-19, enrolled during active disease.

The chain has TRBV7-2 and TRBJ2-5; 7 bases are a match to TRBD1. Germline CDR1 and CDR2: SGHTA and FQGNSA. Trimming cost V 0 bases and J 2 bases; bases outside gene matches: 6. The CDR3 extends over 16 amino acids. The CDR3 sequence: CASSLATRGRQETQYF. The CDR3 nucleotides read TGTGCCAGCAGCTTAGCCACTAGGGGGCGGCAAGAGACCCAGTACTTC.

This clone was detected once. Here the CDR3 reads CASSATGVGNEKLFF. CDR3 coding DNA: TGTGCCAGCAGCGCAACCGGGGTGGGGAATGAAAAACTGTTTTTT. The chain combines TRBV9 with TRBJ1-4, with no clear D. Germline V gene lookup returns CDR1 SGDLS and CDR2 YYNGEE. V dropped 3 bases and J dropped 5 bases, with 14 bases sitting between them. The length of the CDR3 is 15 residues.

V usage is TRBV2 and J usage is TRBJ2-3; 7 bases are a match to TRBD1. The CDR3 has 13 residues. The V and J ends lost 5 bases and 4 bases, in that order; junction bases with no gene match: 3. Germline V lookup: CDR1 SNHLY, CDR2 FYNNEI. The CDR3 is CASSPQGADTQYF. CDR3 coding DNA: TGTGCCAGCAGTCCCCAGGGGGCAGATACGCAGTATTTT. The full variable domain, completed using reference TRBV2 and TRBJ2-3, is EPEVTQTPSHQVTQMGQEVILRCVPISNHLYFYWYRQILGQKVEFLVSFYNNEISEKSEIFDDQFSVERPDGSNFTLKIRSTKLEDSAMYFCASSPQGADTQYFGPGTRLTVL.